Listed below are T cell receptor beta chains from one sample, sequenced in a study of T cells in Graves' hyperthyroidism and ophthalmopathy. Using its own MiXCR run on the multiplex PCR reads, TCRdb lists one record per CDR3 protein. The profile shows 200,000 to 250,000 distinct CDR3 sequences, around 20% of them singletons. Source material: blood. The origin of the receptors is a man in his forties or fifties with Graves' hyperthyroidism. CDR3s include the opening cysteine and the closing phenylalanine or tryptophan. D genes are given only for firm matches. The size field is filled for only some rows; it gives once, few, many or a size class.

d_call	v_call	clone_size	j_call	cdr3_aa	cdr3_nt
NA	TRBV7-9	NA	TRBJ1-5	CASAREGNQPQHF	TGTGCCAGCGCGAGGGAGGGCAATCAGCCCCAGCATTTT
NA	TRBV20-1	NA	TRBJ1-3	CSARQGISGNTIYF	TGCAGTGCTAGACAGGGTATTTCTGGAAACACCATATATTTT
TRBD2	TRBV10-3	few	TRBJ2-7	CAISEERLAGTEQYF	TGTGCCATCAGTGAGGAGCGGCTAGCGGGGACCGAGCAGTACTTC
NA	TRBV9	NA	TRBJ1-1	CASSVGVGTEAFF	TGTGCCAGCAGCGTAGGCGTGGGCACTGAAGCTTTCTTT
NA	TRBV6-2/TRBV6-3	many	TRBJ2-6	CASWDFHSGANVLTF	TGTGCCAGCTGGGACTTTCACTCTGGGGCCAACGTCCTGACTTTC
TRBD2	TRBV7-2	NA	TRBJ2-1	CASSFGPGLVGAGGPWNEQFF	TGTGCCAGCAGCTTTGGTCCCGGGCTGGTTGGTGCGGGAGGGCCTTGGAATGAGCAGTTCTTC
NA	TRBV27	NA	TRBJ2-7	CASSPADRPYEQYF	TGTGCCAGCAGTCCCGCCGACAGACCCTACGAGCAGTACTTC
NA	TRBV5-4	NA	TRBJ1-2	CASSLWGAGYTF	TGTGCCAGCAGCTTGTGGGGGGCTGGCTACACCTTC
NA	TRBV19	few	TRBJ2-1	CASSMGITANEQFF	TGTGCCAGTAGTATGGGGATTACGGCCAATGAGCAGTTCTTC
NA	TRBV29-1	NA	TRBJ1-5	CSVGTQNQPQHF	TGCAGCGTTGGGACACAAAATCAGCCCCAGCATTTT